Reported below is one T cell receptor (beta chain). This record belongs to a study of blood T cell repertoires in COVID-19. Study context: T cells, B-cell-depleted T cells, or PBMCs provided the cDNA or gDNA that served as material.

As processed by the authors: Reference gene primer amplification yielded estimated nucleated cell counts. Profiling relied on immunoSEQ multiplex PCR, and the TCRdb table lists in-frame clones only, not all of them. V, J and clone size reflect that table, while D and trimming were determined from the DNA. This sample carries about 70,000 clones, 70% to 80% of them seen once, and the ten largest clones take 35%. The germline V gene encodes CDR1 SGHTA and CDR2 FQGNSA. V gave up 7 bases and J gave up 0 bases, with 13 bases separating them. The CDR3 contains 14 residues. The sequence was collected from a woman in her 70s with acute or convalescent COVID-19. The chain combines TRBV7-2 with TRBJ2-7; D gene ambiguous. The sample comprised peripheral blood. The CDR3 bases are TGTGCCAGCACCCCAAGCCATTCCTCCTACGAGCAGTACTTC. Amino acid sequence: CASTPSHSSYEQYF.